This TCR beta chain was recovered during a study of beta chain features in type 1 diabetes. Study context: Patients were similar to healthy donors in age and gender (as well as in cell yields). Summed over all samples, the examined sorted cells came to fewer than 120,000,000.

The sequenced template was cDNA made from the entire isolated RNA. Method: immunoSEQ multiplex PCR; TCRdb's copy keeps in-frame clones and lacks some. The sample consists of under 400,000 clones, about 12% of them appearing once. This TCR derives from a young man in good health. The sample comprised naive CD4+ T cells from blood.

The CDR3 spells CASSGLPGGPQHF. The CDR3 coding sequence is TGTGCCAGCAGTGGTCTTCCGGGGGGGCCCCAGCATTTT. V gene TRBV25-1 combines with J gene TRBJ1-5; TRBD1 is a possible D gene (5 bases). The CDR3 contains 13 residues. The germline V gene has CDR1 MGHDK and CDR2 SYGVNS. Trimming pared 4 bases from V and 9 bases from J, leaving 13 bases between.